This record looks at one TCR beta chain sequence and its context. No antigen is known for it. No much larger clone is present one base from it, and per-base qualities are unavailable. The sample comes from a study of cytomegalovirus exposure and HLA in healthy donors (TCRdb year 2017). Study-level background: In an earlier analysis of approximately 500 of the donors, around 290 Gb of sequence data and 90 million to 120 million unique TCR beta sequences from roughly 180 million T cells were reported. An early release covering just under 650 HLA-typed donors comprised around 300 gigabases of sequencing data and around 80 million unique TCR sequences. Among 350 to 400 genotyped donors of the cohort, an average of around 240,000 unique TCR beta nucleotide sequences were sequenced per donor, roughly 18% of them non-productive. A later analysis re-analyzed previously published TCR beta repertoires from 660 or so donors and added high-resolution HLA genotyping to study TCR occurrence patterns. All discovery cohort repertoires had been generated using a single sequencing platform. In addition to the first cohort of 666 subjects, a separate validation cohort of about 120 different subjects was used. A later genetic analysis used genome-wide SNP genotypes for about 55% of the 666 donors, treating that subset as a discovery cohort. A few DR-DQ haplotypes were treated as single units for association and clustering because of strong linkage in the cohort. The study used immunosequencing to profile the T cell repertoires of approximately 640 subjects and linked those repertoires to cytomegalovirus serostatus. The later analysis used no new phenotypic data to find candidate immune exposures, relying instead on TCR beta sequences and their occurrence across donors. The genetic ancestry cluster associated with self-reported Caucasian donors included over 80% of the roughly 400 genotyped donors. The aim of the study was to test whether cataloging public T cell receptors could identify signatures of past pathogen exposure. In an earlier analysis of roughly 580 of the donors, high-throughput TCR beta sequencing was used to judge whether each TCR beta V gene segment behaved as functional or pseudogenic. The number of donors typed differed by locus, with roughly 629-640 for A, B, C, DRB1 and DQB1, 522 for DQA1, 600 to 610 for DPA1, and 450 to 480 for DPB1. Donor age, sex, ethnicity and CMV serostatus were compiled alongside the repertoire data. High-throughput TCR immunosequencing, statistical association of individual TCRs with disease status, and machine learning were combined to predict cytomegalovirus infection status. HLA typing included class I and class II loci at four-digit resolution.

The method behind the library was the immunoSEQ multiplex PCR assay. The multiplex PCR relied on a mix of 60 forward primers for TCR Vbeta segments and 13 reverse primers for TCR Jbeta segments. The CDR3 region of rearranged TCR beta genes was amplified from genomic DNA with a multiplex PCR assay. On the Illumina HiSeq System, the amplified TCR beta libraries were sequenced as 87-base-pair reads. Processing in the source paper ran as follows. A later analysis tallied around 80 million unique TCR beta chains across the 666 repertoires, and about 12 million of those chains were shared by two or more donors. Raw reads were error-corrected and collapsed into unique sequences by a nearest-neighbor algorithm in which closely related sequences were merged to remove PCR and sequencing errors. Alignment of CDR3 sequences to IMGT reference sequences was used to assign V, D and J gene segments. Each retained sequence needed at least a six-nucleotide match to both a V gene segment and a J gene segment. Rearrangements were called productive when the CDR3 lacked stop codons and stayed in frame with V and J; all others were non-productive. CDR3 was defined by IMGT convention, running from the second conserved V-encoded cysteine to the conserved J-encoded phenylalanine. The earlier analysis of 587 of the donors excluded sequences that lacked an unambiguous match to a single V gene segment. In an earlier analysis of approximately 610 of the donors, V segments were called functional above 56.7% productive rearrangements and were called segregating when the between-donor standard deviation exceeded 5%. To diagnose cytomegalovirus status from the catalog of TCR beta chain sequences, a statistical classification framework was built. V and J gene assignment, in a later analysis, came from comparing TCR nucleotide sequences with IMGT/GENE-DB human TR gene sequences. The TCRdist pipeline was used in a later analysis to assign CDR3 sequences and most-parsimonious VDJ recombination scenarios. A later analysis defined each TCR beta chain by its CDR3 amino acid sequence plus V-gene family, and excluded reads lacking a unique V-gene family. In a later analysis, around 650 highly shared, low-generation-probability nucleotide sequences were removed to address suspected cross-contamination and a sequencing artifact. In a later analysis, a clonal expansion index was calculated for each public chain from normalized within-repertoire ranks of inferred template counts. A later analysis computed generation probabilities with a VDJ recombination model fitted to out-of-frame rearrangements, and checked the results against IGoR. In a later analysis, TCR-TCR, TCR-HLA and TCR-CMV co-occurrence was scored with hypergeometric tests, and a repertoire-size bias correction was applied to TCR pairs. To estimate false discovery rates, a later analysis permuted the HLA or CMV assignments 20 times. In a later analysis, co-occurring TCRs were grouped using DBSCAN, with TCRdist sequence similarity added in when clustering inside HLA-allele-positive subsets. Repertoires with fewer than 30,000 or more than 120,000 public chains, plus five repertoires with anomalous nucleotide sharing, were excluded from co-occurrence clustering. Not all clones reach the TCRdb copy of this immuneACCESS table, which keeps in-frame sequences only. Checked studies attribute under half of the gap to unresolved V genes and leave the rest unexplained. V, J and clone size derive from that table, while D and trimming were established from the DNA sequence. This sample gives hundreds of thousands of clones in total; about 89% of them show up just once. The ten largest clonotypes hold about 1% of the sample.

As encoded in the germline V gene (reference sequence), CDR1 is SEHNR while CDR2 is FQNEAQ. Trimming accounts for 4 bases at V and 1 base at J, while the number of junction bases matched to no gene is 9. The CDR3, cysteine through phenylalanine, is 16 amino acids long. Only the CDR3 region is kept as DNA, spanning 48 bases read in frame from base 1. The investigation overall reported the following: A further reported finding was that TCR beta sequences accurately predicted the HLA-A and HLA-B alleles for most subjects in the first cohort. A later analysis found that TCR association rates varied across HLA loci, with DRB1 alleles showing the most associated TCRs and HLA-C alleles the fewest. At a false discovery rate of 0.05, a later analysis linked roughly 17,000 TCR beta sequences to specific HLA alleles. In vitro tests confirmed that a few of the cytomegalovirus-associated TCR beta chains recognize cytomegalovirus antigens. Because HLA typing was missing for some donors at each locus, association tests included only the typed subset. When HLA alleles, especially DR and DQ, strongly co-occurred, TCR associations were difficult to assign to individual alleles. Immune exposure information for the cohort was limited to CMV serostatus. The earlier analysis of around 600 of the donors excluded seventeen rarely observed V segments, including chromosome 9 orphons, because counts were too low. It was suggested by the authors that the approach could potentially be generalized to other disease states and immunological phenotypes. V-gene and J-gene trimming of TCR beta chains was associated with a missense DCLRE1C variant in a later genetic analysis, and the association was replicated in an independent cohort. The study listed approximately 150 TCR beta chains as associated with cytomegalovirus. In a later genetic analysis, fewer N-insertions in productive TCRs were reported among donors in an Asian-associated ancestry cluster than the roughly 640-donor mean. A cluster of highly shared sequence variants was judged likely to be a technical artifact of the sequencing pipeline. In a later analysis, HLA-associated TCR beta chains showed more clonal expansion and lower generation probabilities than non-associated chains that were equally common. A later analysis reported that several top co-occurrence clusters appeared linked to parvovirus B19, influenza, CMV and Epstein-Barr virus. In this cohort, only TCR beta chains were sequenced, and detectable features were limited by the absence of alpha or paired-chain data. In both the original and validation cohorts, the classifier was reported to diagnose cytomegalovirus status with high specificity and sensitivity. Some IMGT-functional V segments, including TRBV6-2 and TRBV6-3, could not be distinguished by the 87-base-pair reads and were therefore excluded. Sequencing depth was assumed to be roughly uniform across donors in the presence/absence analyses, though that assumption may not hold. According to a later analysis, most CMV-associated TCR beta chains appeared to be HLA-restricted, and the HLA associations seemed to be driven largely by CMV exposure. Across donors, most TCR sequences were observed very rarely, whereas some public TCRs were present in many individuals. Broadly in line with IMGT annotations, most TCR beta V segments showed up in productive rearrangements about 87% or about 30% of the time in an earlier analysis of several hundred of the donors. Correlated functional status among segregating V segments might reflect linkage disequilibrium, but an unknown experimental factor could not be ruled out.

In total, 666 healthy bone marrow donors made up the cohort. At the time of sampling, every cohort member was nominally healthy, though immune exposures that went unrecorded were likely present. The donor tested CMV seronegative, placing the donor among the approximately 360 seronegative members of the cohort. A peripheral blood sample was provided by each donor, and peripheral blood mononuclear cells were used for TCR beta sequencing. Genomic DNA was extracted from the blood cell samples with the Qiagen DNeasy Blood Extraction Kit. The clonotype comes from a woman under 30 in good health and CMV-seronegative. This receptor chain uses TRBV7-9 and TRBJ1-1; a stretch of 7 junction bases matches TRBD1. Input material: PBMCs. The nucleotide sequence is TGTGCCAGCAGCTCCGGGACAGCCCTCTGGAACACTGAAGCTTTCTTT. This sequence encodes CASSSGTALWNTEAFF.